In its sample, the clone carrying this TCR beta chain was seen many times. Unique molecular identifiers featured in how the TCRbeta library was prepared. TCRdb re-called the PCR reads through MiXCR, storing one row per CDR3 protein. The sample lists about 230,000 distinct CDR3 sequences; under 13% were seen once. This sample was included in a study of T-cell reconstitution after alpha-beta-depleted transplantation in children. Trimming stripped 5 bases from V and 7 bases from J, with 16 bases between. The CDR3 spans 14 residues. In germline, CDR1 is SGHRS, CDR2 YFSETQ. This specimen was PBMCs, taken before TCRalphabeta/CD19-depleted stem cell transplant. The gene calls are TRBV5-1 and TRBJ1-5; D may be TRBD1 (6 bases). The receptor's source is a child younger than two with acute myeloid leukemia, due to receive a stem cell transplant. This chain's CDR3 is CASSQDSGEQPQHF. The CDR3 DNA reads TGCGCCAGCAGTCAGGACAGTGGCGAACAGCCCCAGCATTTT.